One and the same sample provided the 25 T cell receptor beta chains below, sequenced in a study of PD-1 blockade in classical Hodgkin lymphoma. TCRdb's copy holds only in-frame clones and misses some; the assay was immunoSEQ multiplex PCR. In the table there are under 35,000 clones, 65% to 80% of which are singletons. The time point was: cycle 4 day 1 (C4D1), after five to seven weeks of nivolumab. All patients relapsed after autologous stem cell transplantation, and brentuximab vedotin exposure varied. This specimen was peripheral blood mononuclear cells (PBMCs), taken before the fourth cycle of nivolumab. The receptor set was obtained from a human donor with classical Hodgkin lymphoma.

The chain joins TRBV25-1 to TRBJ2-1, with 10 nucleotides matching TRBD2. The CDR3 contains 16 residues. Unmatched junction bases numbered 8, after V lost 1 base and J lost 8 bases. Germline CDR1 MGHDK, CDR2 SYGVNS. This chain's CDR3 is CASSELGASGSYEQFF. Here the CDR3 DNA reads TGTGCCAGCAGTGAATTGGGGGCTAGCGGGAGCTATGAGCAGTTCTTC.

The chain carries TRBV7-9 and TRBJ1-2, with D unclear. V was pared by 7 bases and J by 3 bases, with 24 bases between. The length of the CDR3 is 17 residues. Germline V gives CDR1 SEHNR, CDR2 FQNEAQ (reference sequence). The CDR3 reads CASIAENKGPLYYGYTF. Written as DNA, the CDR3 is TGTGCCAGCATAGCCGAGAATAAGGGTCCCCTTTACTATGGCTACACCTTC.

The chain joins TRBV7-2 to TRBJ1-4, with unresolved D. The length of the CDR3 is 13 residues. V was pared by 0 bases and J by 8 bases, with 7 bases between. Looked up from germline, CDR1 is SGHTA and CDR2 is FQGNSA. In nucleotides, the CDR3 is TGTGCCAGCAGCTTAGCCGTAGGCGAAAAACTGTTTTTT. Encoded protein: CASSLAVGEKLFF.

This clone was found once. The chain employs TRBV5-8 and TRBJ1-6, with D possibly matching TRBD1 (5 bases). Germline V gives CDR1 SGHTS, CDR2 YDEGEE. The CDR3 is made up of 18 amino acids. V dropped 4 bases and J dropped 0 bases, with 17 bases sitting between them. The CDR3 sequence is CASSASREFSSYNSPLHF. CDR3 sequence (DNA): TGTGCCAGCAGCGCAAGCAGGGAGTTTTCCTCCTATAATTCACCCCTCCACTTT.

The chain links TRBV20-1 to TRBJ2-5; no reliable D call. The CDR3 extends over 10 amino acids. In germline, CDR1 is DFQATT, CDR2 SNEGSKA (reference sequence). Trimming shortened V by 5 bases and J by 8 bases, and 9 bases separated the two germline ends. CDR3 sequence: CSAPYTTQYF. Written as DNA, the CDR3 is TGCAGTGCTCCCTATACAACCCAGTACTTC.

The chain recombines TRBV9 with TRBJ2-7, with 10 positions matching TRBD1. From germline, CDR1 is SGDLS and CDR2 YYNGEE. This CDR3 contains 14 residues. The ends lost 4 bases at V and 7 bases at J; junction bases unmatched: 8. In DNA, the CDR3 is TGTGCCAGCAGCAGCCGACAGGGGGCTGAAGAGCAGTACTTC. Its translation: CASSSRQGAEEQYF.

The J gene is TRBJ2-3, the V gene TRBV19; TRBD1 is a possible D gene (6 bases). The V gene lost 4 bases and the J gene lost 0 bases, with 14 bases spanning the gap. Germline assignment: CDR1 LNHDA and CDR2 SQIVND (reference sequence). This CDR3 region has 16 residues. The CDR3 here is CASSKSGGQSTDTQYF. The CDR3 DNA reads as TGTGCCAGTAGTAAGTCTGGAGGACAGAGCACAGATACGCAGTATTTT.

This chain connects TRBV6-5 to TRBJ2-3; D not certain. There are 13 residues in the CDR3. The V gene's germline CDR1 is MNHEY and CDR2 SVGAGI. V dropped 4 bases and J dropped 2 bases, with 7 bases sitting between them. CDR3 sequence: CASSSVITDTQYF. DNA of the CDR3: TGTGCCAGCAGTTCCGTTATCACAGATACGCAGTATTTT.

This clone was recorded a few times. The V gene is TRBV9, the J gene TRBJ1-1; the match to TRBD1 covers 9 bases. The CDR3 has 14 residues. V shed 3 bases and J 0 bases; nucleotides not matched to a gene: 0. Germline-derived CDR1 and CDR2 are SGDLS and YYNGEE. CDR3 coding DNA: TGTGCCAGCAGCGGGACAGGGGTGAACACTGAAGCTTTCTTT. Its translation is CASSGTGVNTEAFF.

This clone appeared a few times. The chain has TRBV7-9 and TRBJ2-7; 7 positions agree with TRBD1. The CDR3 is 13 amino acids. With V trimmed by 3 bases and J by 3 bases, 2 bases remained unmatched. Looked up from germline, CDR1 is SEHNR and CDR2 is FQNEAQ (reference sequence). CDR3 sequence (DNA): TGTGCCAGCAGCTTGGGACAGTACTACGAGCAGTACTTC. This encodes CASSLGQYYEQYF. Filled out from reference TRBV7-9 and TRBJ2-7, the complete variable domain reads DTGVSQNPRHKITKRGQNVTFRCDPISEHNRLYWYRQTLGQGPEFLTYFQNEAQLEKSRLLSDRFSAERPKGSFSTLEIQRTEQGDSAMYLCASSLGQYYEQYFGPGTRLTVT.

The DNA of the CDR3 is TGCAGTGCTGTCAGTGTTGACGAGCAGTACTTC. Translated: CSAVSVDEQYF. V and J are TRBV20-1 and TRBJ2-7; the D is unclear. Germline V gives CDR1 DFQATT, CDR2 SNEGSKA (reference sequence). Between the trimmed V and J ends, which lost 5 bases and 5 bases, there was a span of 10 bases. This CDR3 contains 11 residues.

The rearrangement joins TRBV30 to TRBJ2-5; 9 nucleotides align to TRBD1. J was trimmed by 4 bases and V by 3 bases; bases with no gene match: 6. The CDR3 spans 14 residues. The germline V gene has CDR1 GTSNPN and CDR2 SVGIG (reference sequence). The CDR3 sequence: CAWRNRGLGETQYF. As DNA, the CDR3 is TGTGCCTGGAGGAACAGGGGGCTGGGAGAGACCCAGTACTTC.

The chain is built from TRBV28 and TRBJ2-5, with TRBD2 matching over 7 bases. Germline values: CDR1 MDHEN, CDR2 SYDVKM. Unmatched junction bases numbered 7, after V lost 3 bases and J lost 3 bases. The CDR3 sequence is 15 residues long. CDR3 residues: CASSLSGTFEETQYF. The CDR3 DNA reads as TGTGCCAGCAGTTTGAGCGGGACTTTTGAAGAGACCCAGTACTTC. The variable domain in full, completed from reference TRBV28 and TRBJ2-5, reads DVKVTQSSRYLVKRTGEKVFLECVQDMDHENMFWYRQDPGLGLRLIYFSYDVKMKEKGDIPEGYSVSREKKERFSLILESASTNQTSMYLCASSLSGTFEETQYFGPGTRLLVL.

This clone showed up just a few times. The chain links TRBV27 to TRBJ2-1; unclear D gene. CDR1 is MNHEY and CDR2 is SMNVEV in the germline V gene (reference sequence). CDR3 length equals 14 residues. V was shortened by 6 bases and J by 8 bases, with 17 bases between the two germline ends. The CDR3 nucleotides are TGTGCCAGCAGCATCCAAGGTCCGGTGCATGAGCAGTTCTTC. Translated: CASSIQGPVHEQFF.

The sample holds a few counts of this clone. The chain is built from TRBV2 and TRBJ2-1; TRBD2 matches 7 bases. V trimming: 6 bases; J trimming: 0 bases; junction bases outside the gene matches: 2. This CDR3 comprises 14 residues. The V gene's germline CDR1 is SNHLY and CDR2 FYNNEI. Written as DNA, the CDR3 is TGTGCCAGCAGGGGGACTACCTCCTACAATGAGCAGTTCTTC. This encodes CASRGTTSYNEQFF.

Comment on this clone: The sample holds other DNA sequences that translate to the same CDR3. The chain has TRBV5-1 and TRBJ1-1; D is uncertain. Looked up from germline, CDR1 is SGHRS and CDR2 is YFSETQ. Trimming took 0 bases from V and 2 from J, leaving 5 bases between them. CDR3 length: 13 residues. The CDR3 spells CASSLGSNTEAFF. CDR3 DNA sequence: TGCGCCAGCAGCTTGGGCTCCAACACTGAAGCTTTCTTT. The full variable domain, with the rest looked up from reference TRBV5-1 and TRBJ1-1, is KAGVTQTPRYLIKTRGQQVTLSCSPISGHRSVSWYQQTPGQGLQFLFEYFSETQRNKGNFPGRFSGRQFSNSRSEMNVSTLELGDSALYLCASSLGSNTEAFFGQGTRLTVV.

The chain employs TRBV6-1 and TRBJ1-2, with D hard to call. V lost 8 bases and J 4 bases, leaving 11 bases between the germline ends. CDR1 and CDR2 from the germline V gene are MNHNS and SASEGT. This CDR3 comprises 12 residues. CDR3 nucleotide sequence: TGTGCCAGCTACCCAGTGGGCTATGGCTACACCTTC. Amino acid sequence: CASYPVGYGYTF.

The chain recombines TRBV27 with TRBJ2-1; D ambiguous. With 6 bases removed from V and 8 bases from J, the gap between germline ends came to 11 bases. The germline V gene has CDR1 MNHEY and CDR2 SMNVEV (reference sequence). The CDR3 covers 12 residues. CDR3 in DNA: TGTGCCAGCAGCGGGTTATGGGATGAGCAGTTCTTC. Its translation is CASSGLWDEQFF.

Here the CDR3 reads CASESSVGSPLHF. The CDR3 DNA is TGTGCCAGCGAGTCGTCGGTCGGTTCACCCCTCCACTTT. The rearrangement uses TRBV7-9 and TRBJ1-6; unclear D gene. The CDR3 totals 13 residues. The germline CDR1 and CDR2 sequences are SEHNR and FQNEAQ (reference sequence). The V end lost 8 bases, the J end lost 9 bases, and 14 bases lay between the germline ends. The whole variable domain, remainder taken from reference TRBV7-9 and TRBJ1-6, is DTGVSQNPRHKITKRGQNVTFRCDPISEHNRLYWYRQTLGQGPEFLTYFQNEAQLEKSRLLSDRFSAERPKGSFSTLEIQRTEQGDSAMYLCASESSVGSPLHFGNGTRLTVT.

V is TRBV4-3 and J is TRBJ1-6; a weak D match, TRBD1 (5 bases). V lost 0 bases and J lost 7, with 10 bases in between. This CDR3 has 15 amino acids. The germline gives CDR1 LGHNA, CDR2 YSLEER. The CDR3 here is CASSQDRGANSPLHF. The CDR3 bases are TGCGCCAGCAGCCAAGATCGAGGGGCCAATTCACCCCTCCACTTT.

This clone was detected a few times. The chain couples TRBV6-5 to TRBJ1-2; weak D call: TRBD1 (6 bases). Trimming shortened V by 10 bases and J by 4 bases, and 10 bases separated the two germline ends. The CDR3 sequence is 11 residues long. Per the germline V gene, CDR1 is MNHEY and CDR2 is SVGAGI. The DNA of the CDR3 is TGTGCCACAAAAGGGGGCTATGGCTACACCTTC. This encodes CATKGGYGYTF.

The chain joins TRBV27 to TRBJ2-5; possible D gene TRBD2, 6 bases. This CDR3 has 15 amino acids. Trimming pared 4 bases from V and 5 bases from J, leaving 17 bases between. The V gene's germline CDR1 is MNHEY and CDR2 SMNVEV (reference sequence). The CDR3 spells CASSWFFGEEETQYF. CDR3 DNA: TGTGCCAGCAGTTGGTTCTTTGGGGAGGAGGAGACCCAGTACTTC.

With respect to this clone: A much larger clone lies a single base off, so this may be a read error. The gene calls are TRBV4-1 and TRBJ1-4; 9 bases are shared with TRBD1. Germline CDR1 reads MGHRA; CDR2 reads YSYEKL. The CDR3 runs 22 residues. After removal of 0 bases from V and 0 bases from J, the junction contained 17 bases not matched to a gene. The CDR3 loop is CASSQDVSGTGTRSATNEKLFF. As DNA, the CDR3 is TGCGCCAGCAGCCAAGATGTTTCCGGGACAGGGACGCGAAGTGCAACTAATGAAAAACTGTTTTTT.

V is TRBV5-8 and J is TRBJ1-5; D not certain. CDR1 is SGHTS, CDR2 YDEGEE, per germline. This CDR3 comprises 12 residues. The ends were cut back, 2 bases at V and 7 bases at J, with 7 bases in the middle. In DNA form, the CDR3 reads TGTGCCAGCAGCTTTTCCCGGCAGCCCCAGCATTTT. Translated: CASSFSRQPQHF.

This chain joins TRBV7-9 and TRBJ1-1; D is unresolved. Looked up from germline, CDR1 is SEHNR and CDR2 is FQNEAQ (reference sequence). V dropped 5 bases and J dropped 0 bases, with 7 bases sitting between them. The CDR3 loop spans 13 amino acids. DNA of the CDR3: TGTGCCAGCAGCCAAGCGGTGAACACTGAAGCTTTCTTT. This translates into CASSQAVNTEAFF.